The rows below give T cell receptor beta chains drawn from one sample of a study of blood T cell repertoires in COVID-19. The table came from immunoSEQ multiplex PCR; TCRdb's copy has only in-frame clones and leaves some out. The repertoire has 70,000 to 80,000 clones, around 83% of them found once; the top ten carry roughly 41%. The sequencing input was peripheral blood. The source is an elderly man with acute or convalescent COVID-19. Both conserved end residues are part of each CDR3. The D gene is left open where the match is weak. Size is stated for part of the rows, as once, few or many counts, or as a class when the clone is expanded.

.	TRBD1	TRBV7-9	16	TRBJ1-2	TGTGCCAGCAGCCAAACCGGGACAGGGGTTTCCTATGGCTACACCTTC	CASSQTGTGVSYGYTF
.	.	TRBV9	14	TRBJ2-3	TGTGCCAGCAGCGGTCCCCCCGGGGCAGATACGCAGTATTTT	CASSGPPGADTQYF
.	.	TRBV5-4	13	TRBJ1-2	TGTGCCAGCAGGCGTACGGGGGACTATGGCTACACCTTC	CASRRTGDYGYTF
.	TRBD1	TRBV11-2	16	TRBJ1-2	TGTGCCAGCAGCACCCAAACAGGGGGATTCAACTATGGCTACACCTTC	CASSTQTGGFNYGYTF
.	.	TRBV11-2	14	TRBJ1-4	TGTGCCAGCAGCTTACAGGGGCTAGATGAAAAACTGTTTTTT	CASSLQGLDEKLFF
.	TRBD1	TRBV2	15	TRBJ2-3	TGTGCCAGCAGCGGACAGGGAGGTTGGACAGATACGCAGTATTTT	CASSGQGGWTDTQYF
.	.	TRBV6-1	15	TRBJ1-6	TGTGCCAGCAGTGATTCGAGCTCCTATAATTCACCCCTCCACTTT	CASSDSSSYNSPLHF
.	TRBD1	TRBV6-6	14	TRBJ1-2	TGTGCCAGCAGGAGGGACAGGGGGCTATCTGGCTACACCTTC	CASRRDRGLSGYTF
few	TRBD1	TRBV7-3	13	TRBJ1-5	TGTGCCAGCAGTCAGGGGGGCAATCAGCCCCAGCATTTT	CASSQGGNQPQHF
.	TRBD1	TRBV11-2	16	TRBJ1-3	TGTGCCAGCAGCCCCCGTTTGGGACAGGGTGAAAACACCATATATTTT	CASSPRLGQGENTIYF
.	TRBD1	TRBV28	16	TRBJ1-4	TGTGCCAGCCATGGACGGGCGACAGGGGAAAATGAAAAACTGTTTTTT	CASHGRATGENEKLFF
.	.	TRBV5-1	16	TRBJ2-1	TGCGCCAGCAGCTTGGTTTTCGGGACACTCAACAATGAGCAGTTCTTC	CASSLVFGTLNNEQFF
once	TRBD1	TRBV7-9	14	TRBJ1-4	TGTGCCAGCAGCCGGACAGGGGGAGATGAAAAACTGTTTTTT	CASSRTGGDEKLFF
.	.	TRBV2	14	TRBJ2-6	TGTGCCAGCAGTGAGAGGTCTGGGGCCAACGTCCTGACTTTC	CASSERSGANVLTF
.	TRBD1	TRBV7-9	14	TRBJ1-1	TGTGCCAGCAGCCGCGACAGGGGGAGCACTGAAGCTTTCTTT	CASSRDRGSTEAFF
.	.	TRBV5-6	14	TRBJ2-7	TGTGCCAGCAGTATAGGATTAGGGGCCTACGAGCAGTACTTC	CASSIGLGAYEQYF
.	TRBD1	TRBV19	16	TRBJ1-5	TGTGCCAGTAGTGGTGGACAGGGACTTAGCAATCAGCCCCAGCATTTT	CASSGGQGLSNQPQHF
.	.	TRBV9	13	TRBJ1-2	TGTGCCAGCAGCGTGGAAGGACACGGGCCCTACACCTTC	CASSVEGHGPYTF
.	.	TRBV19	13	TRBJ2-7	TGTGCCAGTAGTATTAACGGAGGCTACGAGCAGTACTTC	CASSINGGYEQYF
.	TRBD1	TRBV6-5	14	TRBJ1-1	TGTGCCAGCAGTCCCGGGACAGCTCCCTCTGAAGCTTTCTTT	CASSPGTAPSEAFF
.	.	TRBV7-2	16	TRBJ1-5	TGTGCCAGCAGCTTAGTGGGGGCCCTGGCAGGTCAGCCCCAGCATTTT	CASSLVGALAGQPQHF
.	.	TRBV6-5	15	TRBJ1-6	TGTGCCAGCACCTTCATGGGGGGAACGAATTCACCCCTCCACTTT	CASTFMGGTNSPLHF
.	TRBD2	TRBV7-8	16	TRBJ2-2	TGTGCCAGCAGCTTTGGTAGCGGGGGGAACACCGGGGAGCTGTTTTTT	CASSFGSGGNTGELFF
once	.	TRBV12-5	14	TRBJ2-3	TGTGCTAGTGGCACCGGAGCTAGCACAGATACGCAGTATTTT	CASGTGASTDTQYF
.	TRBD2	TRBV7-2	12	TRBJ2-5	TGTGCCAGCAGCCCCTCGGGAGGGACCCAGTACTTC	CASSPSGGTQYF
.	TRBD1	TRBV7-3	14	TRBJ2-2	TGTGCCAGCAGCTTTGGACAGGTGGCGGGGGAGCTGTTTTTT	CASSFGQVAGELFF
few	.	TRBV30	15	TRBJ2-7	TGTGCCTGGAGGGCATCCGACCGGTCCGGAGACGAGCAGTACTTC	CAWRASDRSGDEQYF
.	.	TRBV19	13	TRBJ1-1	TGTGCCAGTAGTATAACAGAGAACACTGAAGCTTTCTTT	CASSITENTEAFF
.	TRBD1	TRBV28	13	TRBJ1-2	TGTGCCAGTATCGGGACAGGGGACTATGGCTACACCTTC	CASIGTGDYGYTF
.	.	TRBV19	16	TRBJ1-1	TGTGCCAGTAGTATCTGGACAGTATCTATGAACACTGAAGCTTTCTTT	CASSIWTVSMNTEAFF
.	.	TRBV9	15	TRBJ2-3	TGTGCCAGCAGCCCCCGGGGGGCTAGCACAGATACGCAGTATTTT	CASSPRGASTDTQYF
.	TRBD1	TRBV10-2	17	TRBJ1-4	TGCGCCAGCAGTACAGGGTTGCGGGCAAAACAGGGGGAAAAACTGTTTTTT	CASSTGLRAKQGEKLFF
.	.	TRBV7-2	17	TRBJ2-6	TGTGCCAGCAGCTCTAGGGGCGCAGGGGCTGGGGCCAACGTCCTGACTTTC	CASSSRGAGAGANVLTF
.	.	TRBV15	15	TRBJ1-1	TGTGCCACCAGCCGAGACCGGGGGAAGAGGGCTGAAGCTTTCTTT	CATSRDRGKRAEAFF
.	TRBD1	TRBV6-5	15	TRBJ1-1	TGTGCCAGCAGTTACGTGGACAGGGGGGACACTGAAGCTTTCTTT	CASSYVDRGDTEAFF
.	TRBD2	TRBV19	16	TRBJ2-4	TGTGCCACTAAAGGAAGCGGGAGCGGGTCCAAAAACATTCAGTACTTC	CATKGSGSGSKNIQYF
.	TRBD1	TRBV7-9	15	TRBJ2-7	TGTGCCAGCAGCTCAACCCGGGACAGGGGCCACGAGCAGTACTTC	CASSSTRDRGHEQYF
.	TRBD2	TRBV12-3/TRBV12-4	13	TRBJ2-7	TGTGCCAGCAGTTTAGCGGGAGGGCCGCAACAGTACTTC	CASSLAGGPQQYF
.	.	TRBV2	15	TRBJ1-4	TGTGCCAGCAGCCGACAGTTGGCAACTAATGAAAAACTGTTTTTT	CASSRQLATNEKLFF
.	.	TRBV7-8	13	TRBJ1-5	TGTGCCAGCAGCTTCGGGTTAAATCAGCCCCAGCATTTT	CASSFGLNQPQHF
few	TRBD1	TRBV4-3	16	TRBJ2-2	TGCGCCAGCAGCCCTCCGGGACAGGGCCCCACCGGGGAGCTGTTTTTT	CASSPPGQGPTGELFF
.	.	TRBV30	14	TRBJ1-3	TGTGCCTGGATACACACTAGCTCTGGAAACACCATATATTTT	CAWIHTSSGNTIYF
.	.	TRBV11-3	14	TRBJ1-2	TGTGCCAGCAGCCCAGACGGGACTAACTATGGCTACACCTTC	CASSPDGTNYGYTF
.	.	TRBV28	17	TRBJ1-3	TGTGCCAGCAGTTTAACGGCAGGGGTTTTTTCTGGAAACACCATATATTTT	CASSLTAGVFSGNTIYF
.	TRBD2	TRBV5-5	18	TRBJ2-1	TGTGCCAGCAGCTCGACTAGCGGGAGTTCCCGCTCCTACAATGAGCAGTTCTTC	CASSSTSGSSRSYNEQFF
.	TRBD2	TRBV18	16	TRBJ2-3	TGTGCCAGCTCACCATCTAGCGGGGGGGTCACAGATACGCAGTATTTT	CASSPSSGGVTDTQYF
.	TRBD1	TRBV4-1	16	TRBJ2-2	TGCGCCAGCAGCAAAAGGACAGGAGTGAACACCGGGGAGCTGTTTTTT	CASSKRTGVNTGELFF
.	.	TRBV6-5	14	TRBJ1-3	TGTGCCAGCAGACCGGACAGCTCTGGAAACACCATATATTTT	CASRPDSSGNTIYF
.	.	TRBV5-1	15	TRBJ2-6	TGCGCCAGCAGCTTGTCCCCGGGGGGGGCCAACGTCCTGACTTTC	CASSLSPGGANVLTF
many	TRBD1	TRBV2	16	TRBJ2-7	TGTGCCAGCAGTCAAGTAAGGACAGGGGGAACCTACGAGCAGTACTTC	CASSQVRTGGTYEQYF